The 16 T cell receptor beta chains below all came from one sample that was sequenced in a study of T cells in Graves' hyperthyroidism and ophthalmopathy. Researchers amplified the TCR beta CDR3 regions from RNA transcripts. With the HTBI primer set, the TCR CDR3 went through a first round of RT-PCR. TCRdb re-called the multiplex PCR reads with MiXCR, one entry per CDR3 protein. The sample shows a few hundred thousand distinct CDR3 sequences, 46% of them seen only once. The source material was peripheral blood or thyroid tissue (not recorded which). All receptors come from a woman aged 18-29 years with Graves' hyperthyroidism.

The table lists this clonotype with many counts. V is TRBV18 and J is TRBJ2-5; D gene uncertain. The V end lost 1 base, the J end lost 1 base, and 4 bases lay between the germline ends. The V gene's germline CDR1 is KGHSH and CDR2 LQKENI. This CDR3 has 13 amino acids. CDR3 sequence reads: CASSPRAQETQYF. As DNA, the CDR3 is TGTGCCAGCTCACCACGGGCCCAAGAGACCCAGTACTTC.

As for this clonotype: It is unclear where the CDR3 begins or ends on the DNA, so no DNA is shown, and the CDR3 is as TCRdb lists it. This chain uses TRBV2 with TRBJ2-2; TRBD2, as called in the table, went unchecked against the DNA. The CDR3 region is 13 residues in length, termini included. Looked up from germline, CDR1 is SNHLY and CDR2 is FYNNEI. CDR3 sequence: CASSEGASGSCFF.

This clonotype was picked up many times. V gene TRBV11-2 combines with J gene TRBJ1-5, with 8 bases identical to TRBD1. The CDR3 totals 15 residues. Losses at the gene ends were 5 bases for V and 4 bases for J; bases not matched to a gene: 7. Per the germline V gene, CDR1 is SGHAT and CDR2 is FQNNGV. The chain's CDR3 is CASSPRTGPNQPQHF. CDR3 DNA: TGTGCCAGCAGCCCAAGGACAGGGCCGAATCAGCCCCAGCATTTT.

This clonotype has at least ten counts. The chain employs TRBV5-1 and TRBJ2-5, with 7 bases that match TRBD1. Trimming cost V 3 bases and J 5 bases; bases outside gene matches: 10. The CDR3 covers 15 residues. Germline loops: CDR1 SGHRS, CDR2 YFSETQ. CDR3 in DNA: TGCGCCAGCAGCTCCTCGACAGGGAGACACGAGACCCAGTACTTC. This encodes CASSSSTGRHETQYF.

On this clonotype itself: A junction boundary mismatches the germline segment, possibly from a read error. The chain has TRBV12-3 or TRBV12-4 and TRBJ2-7; 7 bases fit TRBD2. The CDR3 covers 15 residues. The CDR3 sequence: CASSLVLGGKYEQYF. The CDR3 nucleotides are TGTGCCAGCAGCTTAGTCCTCGGGGGGAAATACGAGCAGTACTTC.

The V call is TRBV29-1, the J call TRBJ2-5; 7 bases match TRBD1. Germline trimming cut 5 bases from V and 5 bases from J; bases unmatched to any gene: 14. Germline CDR1 and CDR2: SQVTM and ANQGSEA. The CDR3 loop spans 15 amino acids. The CDR3 reads CSVRAGGNEGETQYF. The CDR3 bases are TGCAGCGTTAGGGCAGGGGGTAATGAGGGGGAGACCCAGTACTTC.

The V call is TRBV5-1, the J call TRBJ2-7; 10 bases map to TRBD2. The J segment lost 5 bases and the V segment lost 6 bases, leaving 8 bases of the junction unmatched. Germline CDR1 and CDR2: SGHRS and YFSETQ. The CDR3 is 14 residues long. This CDR3 reads CASKLAGEPNEQYF. The CDR3, as DNA: TGCGCCAGCAAGCTAGCGGGAGAGCCCAACGAGCAGTACTTC.

This clonotype has ten or more counts. This chain links TRBV25-1 with TRBJ2-2, with D tentatively TRBD1 (6 bases). The germline gives CDR1 MGHDK, CDR2 SYGVNS. Trimming stripped 2 bases from V and 0 bases from J, with 16 bases between. The CDR3 is 18 residues long. DNA for the CDR3: TGTGCCAGCAGTGAACTTGGGGGCGCAGGCCCGAACACCGGGGAGCTGTTTTTT. As protein: CASSELGGAGPNTGELFF.

The chain couples TRBV20-1 to TRBJ2-7, with D perhaps TRBD1 (5 bases). This CDR3 comprises 11 residues. V was pared by 2 bases and J by 7 bases, with 9 bases between. Germline V gene data show CDR1 as DFQATT and CDR2 as SNEGSKA (reference sequence). CDR3 in DNA: TGCAGTGCTAGATGGGGCAATGAGCAGTACTTC. Its protein is CSARWGNEQYF.

The CDR3 bases are TGTGCCAGCAGCCCGGGACTAGCGGGAGTGTTTACCGGGGAGCTGTTTTTT. This sequence encodes CASSPGLAGVFTGELFF. The rearrangement joins TRBV7-3 to TRBJ2-2; 14 bases fit TRBD2. The germline V gene encodes CDR1 SGHTA and CDR2 FQGTGA. This CDR3 spans 17 amino acids. The trim removed 5 bases at V and 5 bases at J, leaving 7 bases unmatched.

Many counts were recorded for this clonotype. This chain links TRBV20-1 with TRBJ2-5, with 11 bases lining up with TRBD2. Germline CDR1 DFQATT, CDR2 SNEGSKA (reference sequence). The CDR3 is 16 residues long. Trimming removed 1 base from V and 5 bases from J; junction bases left unmatched: 9. The CDR3 coding sequence is TGCAGTGCTAGAGTAACGATAGCGGGAGGGGATGAGACCCAGTACTTC. Encoded protein: CSARVTIAGGDETQYF.

Remarks on this clonotype: This clone may be a read error of a much larger clone one base away. The chain joins TRBV6-4 to TRBJ2-2, with TRBD1 matching over 7 bases. Germline CDR1 reads MRHNA; CDR2 reads SNTAGT. The CDR3 sequence is 16 residues long. Trimming took 6 bases from V and 1 from J; bases not matched to a gene: 8. Here the CDR3 reads CASRRIGGRNTGELFF. In DNA form, the CDR3 reads TGTGCCAGCAGGCGAATAGGGGGCCGGAACACCGGGGAGCTGTTTTTT.

This clonotype has a count of ten or more. The rearrangement links TRBV29-1 to TRBJ1-2, with D possibly being TRBD1 (5 bases). With 5 bases removed from V and 4 bases from J, the gap between germline ends came to 20 bases. The CDR3 has 15 amino acids. The germline V gene has CDR1 SQVTM and CDR2 ANQGSEA. The CDR3 loop reads CSVPRPGLTGYGYTF. In DNA form, the CDR3 reads TGCAGCGTTCCCCGTCCGGGACTTACGGGCTATGGCTACACCTTC.

This clonotype was observed a few times. This sequence joins TRBV7-9 and TRBJ1-6; 7 bases align to TRBD1. The CDR3 is made up of 17 amino acids. The V gene end was trimmed by 5 bases and the J gene end by 8 bases; junction bases not matched to a gene: 15. The germline CDR1 and CDR2 sequences are SEHNR and FQNEAQ (reference sequence). CDR3 in amino acids: CASSPAPTGSEDSPLHF. CDR3 coding DNA: TGTGCCAGCAGCCCCGCCCCGACAGGGTCCGAAGATTCACCCCTCCACTTT.

This clonotype was found once. This rearrangement joins TRBV7-3 to TRBJ1-1; D gene ambiguous. Germline values: CDR1 SGHTA, CDR2 FQGTGA. This CDR3 region has 14 residues. V shed 5 bases and J shed 6 bases, with 16 bases lying between them. The CDR3 sequence: CASSLKPAWSEAFF. The DNA for the CDR3 is TGTGCCAGCAGCCTAAAACCGGCCTGGTCTGAAGCTTTCTTT.

The gene calls are TRBV4-1 and TRBJ2-1, with TRBD2 matching over 10 bases. The CDR3 extends over 18 amino acids. Trimming took 1 base from V and 4 from J; bases not matched to a gene: 10. The germline CDR1 and CDR2 sequences are MGHRA and YSYEKL. CDR3 coding DNA: TGCGCCAGCAGCCAAGTCCTCTCCGGGACTAGCGCGTACAATGAGCAGTTCTTC. Protein product: CASSQVLSGTSAYNEQFF.